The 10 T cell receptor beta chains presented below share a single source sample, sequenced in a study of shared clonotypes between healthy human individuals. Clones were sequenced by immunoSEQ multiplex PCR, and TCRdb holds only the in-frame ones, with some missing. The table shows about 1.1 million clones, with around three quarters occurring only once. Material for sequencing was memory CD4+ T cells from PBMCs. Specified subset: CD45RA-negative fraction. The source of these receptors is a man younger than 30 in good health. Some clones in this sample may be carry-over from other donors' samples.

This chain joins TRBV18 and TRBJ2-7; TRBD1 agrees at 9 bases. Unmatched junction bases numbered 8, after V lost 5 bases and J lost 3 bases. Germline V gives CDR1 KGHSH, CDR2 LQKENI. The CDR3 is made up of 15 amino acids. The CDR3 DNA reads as TGTGCCAGCTCAGGCCGGACAGGGGCAAGCTACGAGCAGTACTTC. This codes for CASSGRTGASYEQYF.

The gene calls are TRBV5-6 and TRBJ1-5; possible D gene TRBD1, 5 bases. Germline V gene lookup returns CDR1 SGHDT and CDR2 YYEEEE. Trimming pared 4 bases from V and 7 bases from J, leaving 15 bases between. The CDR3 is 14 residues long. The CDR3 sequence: CASSIRVGSQPQHF. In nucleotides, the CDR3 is TGTGCCAGCAGCATCAGGGTCGGGAGCCAGCCCCAGCATTTT.

The CDR3: CASSERVFYGYTF. As DNA, the CDR3 is TGTGCCAGCAGCGAACGGGTTTTCTATGGCTACACCTTC. This chain connects TRBV2 to TRBJ1-2; D remains unclear. Trimming took off 6 bases at V and 4 bases at J, with 12 bases between the two ends. This CDR3 is 13 amino acids long. The germline CDR1 and CDR2 sequences are SNHLY and FYNNEI.

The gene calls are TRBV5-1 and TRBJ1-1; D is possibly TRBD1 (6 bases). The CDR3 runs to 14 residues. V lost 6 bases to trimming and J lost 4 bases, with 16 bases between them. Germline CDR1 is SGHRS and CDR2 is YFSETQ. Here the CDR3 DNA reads TGCGCCAGCATACAGGGTACGGGGAGCACTGAAGCTTTCTTT. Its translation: CASIQGTGSTEAFF.

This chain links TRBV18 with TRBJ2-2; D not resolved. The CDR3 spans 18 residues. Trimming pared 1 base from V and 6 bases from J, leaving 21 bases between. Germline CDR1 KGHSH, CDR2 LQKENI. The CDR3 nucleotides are TGTGCCAGCTCACCACAACCGTTTGGCACAGCCCGGGCCGGGGAGCTGTTTTTT. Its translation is CASSPQPFGTARAGELFF.

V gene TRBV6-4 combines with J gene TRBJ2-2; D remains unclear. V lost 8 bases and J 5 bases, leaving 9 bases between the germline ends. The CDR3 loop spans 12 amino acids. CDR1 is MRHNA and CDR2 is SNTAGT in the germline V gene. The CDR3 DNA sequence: TGTGCCAGCGCGGTGGGGACCGGGGAGCTGTTTTTT. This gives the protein CASAVGTGELFF.

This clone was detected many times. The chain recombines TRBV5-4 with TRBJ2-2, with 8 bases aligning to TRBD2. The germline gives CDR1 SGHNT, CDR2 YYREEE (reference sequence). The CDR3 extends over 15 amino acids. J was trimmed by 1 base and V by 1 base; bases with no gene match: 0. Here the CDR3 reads CASSLTSGNTGELFF. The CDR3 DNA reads TGTGCCAGCAGCTTGACTAGCGGGAACACCGGGGAGCTGTTTTTT.

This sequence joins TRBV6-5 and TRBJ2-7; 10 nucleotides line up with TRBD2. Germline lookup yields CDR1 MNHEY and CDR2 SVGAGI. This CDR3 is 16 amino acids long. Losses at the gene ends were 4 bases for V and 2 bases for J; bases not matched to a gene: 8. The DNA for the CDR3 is TGTGCCAGCAGTTCCCAAGAAGCGGGAGGGCCCTACGAGCAGTACTTC. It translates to CASSSQEAGGPYEQYF.

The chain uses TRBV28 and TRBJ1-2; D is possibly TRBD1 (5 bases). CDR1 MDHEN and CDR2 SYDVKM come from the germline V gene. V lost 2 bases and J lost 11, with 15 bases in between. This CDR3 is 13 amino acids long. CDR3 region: CASSLTPAQGYTF. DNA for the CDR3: TGTGCCAGCAGTTTAACGCCAGCTCAGGGTTACACCTTC.

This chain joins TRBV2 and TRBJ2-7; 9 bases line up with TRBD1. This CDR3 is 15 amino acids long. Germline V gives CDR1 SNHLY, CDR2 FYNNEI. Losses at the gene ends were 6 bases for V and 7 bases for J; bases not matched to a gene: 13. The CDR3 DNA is TGTGCCAGCAGCCTACTGGGACAGGGATTAGGGGAGCAGTACTTC. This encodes CASSLLGQGLGEQYF.